Sequencing of this T cell receptor beta chain was carried out in a study of spatial heterogeneity in lung cancer. This clonotype showed up many times. The target antigen is unknown. Time point: sample taken at primary tumor resection. Points from the study as a whole: The study found that ubiquitous and regional expanded TCR counts tracked ubiquitous and regional nonsynonymous mutations, respectively. Tumor mutation count correlated with how many alpha and beta TCRs expanded intratumorally.

The CDR3 is 15 residues long. Deletions cut 2 bases from V and 4 bases from J, with 10 bases between. The germline V gene has CDR1 SGDLS and CDR2 YYNGEE. TCRdb recomputed calls from the 5' RACE reads with MiXCR, one row per CDR3 protein. The sample has around 15,000 distinct CDR3 sequences; over 6.5% are singletons. The chain links TRBV9 to TRBJ1-6, with D possibly TRBD1 on 5 matching bases. This sample comprised lung tumor tissue, obtained at surgery. This sequence was found in a female donor with early-stage non-small cell lung cancer. CDR3 region: CASSVDGGYNSPLHF. CDR3 in DNA: TGTGCCAGCAGCGTTGACGGGGGGTATAATTCACCCCTCCACTTT.